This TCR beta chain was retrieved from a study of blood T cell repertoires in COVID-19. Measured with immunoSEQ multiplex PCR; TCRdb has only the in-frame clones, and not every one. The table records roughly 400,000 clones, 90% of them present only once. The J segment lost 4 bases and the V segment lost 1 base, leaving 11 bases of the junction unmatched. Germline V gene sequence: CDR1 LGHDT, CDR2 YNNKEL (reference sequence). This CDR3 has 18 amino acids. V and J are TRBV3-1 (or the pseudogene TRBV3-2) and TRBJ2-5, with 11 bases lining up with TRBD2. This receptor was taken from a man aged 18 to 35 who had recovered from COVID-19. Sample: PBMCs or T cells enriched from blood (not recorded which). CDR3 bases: TGTGCCAGCAGCCAAGTACTAGCGGGAGCGGGGGTTAGAGAGACCCAGTACTTC. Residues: CASSQVLAGAGVRETQYF.